What follows is one T cell receptor beta chain and its context. Antigen specificity is unknown. The sample comes from a study of cytomegalovirus exposure and HLA in healthy donors. Broader study findings: Accurate HLA-A and HLA-B prediction from TCR beta sequences was reported for most subjects. Among the most significant clusters, several appeared linked to common viral pathogens in a later analysis. For most TCR sequences rarity was the rule, although some public TCRs occurred in many donors.

CDR3 size: 15 residues. CDR1 MGHRA and CDR2 YSYEKL come from the germline V gene. The V gene lost 0 bases and the J gene lost 3 bases, with 9 bases spanning the gap. The PCR employed 60 Vbeta primers together with 13 Jbeta primers. Assay used: immunoSEQ multiplex PCR; TCRdb lists only in-frame clones, some missing. The data hold about 120,000 clones, with 60% to 85% observed a single time. Sequencing was carried out using PBMCs. This sequence joins TRBV4-1 and TRBJ1-5; no firm D call. The origin of this receptor is a middle-aged woman in good health and CMV-seropositive. The CDR3 nucleotides read TGCGCCAGCAGCCAAGACAGTGTGGCCAATCAGCCCCAGCATTTT. It codes for CASSQDSVANQPQHF.